This T cell receptor (beta chain) was identified during a study of graft-versus-host responses after intestinal transplantation. Across the study: Each of the recipients got a multivisceral, liver-intestinal, or isolated intestinal transplant. Recipients uniformly received anti-thymocyte globulin induction, followed by tacrolimus and steroids for 3 to 4 years.

Per germline, CDR1 SGHRS and CDR2 YFSETQ. This CDR3 has 15 residues. The V gene end was trimmed by 5 bases and the J gene end by 9 bases; junction bases not matched to a gene: 9. Of note for this clone: Its antigen remains unidentified.

Here immunoSEQ multiplex PCR was the method, and the copy in TCRdb shows in-frame clones only, minus some. The sample has approximately 75,000 clones; around 89% are singletons. Study-wide results and limits: Individuals carrying graft-donor T cell macrochimerism showed high graft-versus-host to host-versus-graft clonal ratios in allografts.

Here the sequenced sample was unstimulated CD8+ T cells sorted from spleen or lymph node cells, taken before transplant. This chain uses TRBV5-1 with TRBJ2-1; 12 bases line up with TRBD1. This TCR was sampled from a human donor who was the organ donor for an intestinal transplant. The CDR3 loop is CASRTGTGGLIEQFF. The CDR3 DNA sequence: TGCGCCAGCAGGACCGGGACAGGGGGCTTGATTGAGCAGTTCTTC.